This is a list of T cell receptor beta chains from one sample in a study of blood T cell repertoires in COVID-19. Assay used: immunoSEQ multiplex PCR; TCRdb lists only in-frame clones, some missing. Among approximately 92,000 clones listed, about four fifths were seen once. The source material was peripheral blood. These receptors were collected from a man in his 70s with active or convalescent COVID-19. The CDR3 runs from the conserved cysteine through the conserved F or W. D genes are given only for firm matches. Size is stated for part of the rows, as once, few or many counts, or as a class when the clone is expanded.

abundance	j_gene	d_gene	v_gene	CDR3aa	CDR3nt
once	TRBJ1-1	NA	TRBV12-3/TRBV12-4	CASSLRGTAFF	TGTGCCAGCAGTTTGAGGGGGACGGCTTTCTTT
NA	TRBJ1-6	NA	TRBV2	CASRGGGGYNSPLHF	TGTGCCAGCAGAGGGGGTGGGGGCTATAATTCACCCCTCCACTTT
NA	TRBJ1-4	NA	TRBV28	CASRGTLEKLFF	TGTGCCAGCAGGGGGACACTCGAAAAACTGTTTTTT
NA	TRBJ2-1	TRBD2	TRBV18	CASSTGLAGGWNEQFF	TGTGCCAGCTCAACCGGACTAGCGGGGGGGTGGAATGAGCAGTTCTTC
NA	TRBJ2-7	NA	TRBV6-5	CATGQSHEQYF	TGTGCCACCGGACAGAGCCACGAGCAGTACTTC
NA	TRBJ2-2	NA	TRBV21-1	CASSKGQGTGELFF	TGTGCCAGCAGCAAAGGGCAGGGGACCGGGGAGCTGTTTTTT
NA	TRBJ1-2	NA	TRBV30	CAWSRRGVEGYTF	TGTGCCTGGAGTAGAAGGGGTGTGGAGGGCTACACCTTC
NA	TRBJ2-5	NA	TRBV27	CASSLFRGMQETQYF	TGTGCCAGCAGTTTATTCCGGGGAATGCAAGAGACCCAGTACTTC
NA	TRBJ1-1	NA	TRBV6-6	CASSYGQASNTEAFF	TGTGCCAGCAGTTACGGCCAGGCGTCTAACACTGAAGCTTTCTTT
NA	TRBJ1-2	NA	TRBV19	CASRSATGTYGYTF	TGTGCCAGTAGGAGTGCGACGGGAACTTATGGCTACACCTTC
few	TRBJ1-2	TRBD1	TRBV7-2	CASSPPDRGGGYTF	TGTGCCAGCAGCCCGCCCGACAGGGGTGGAGGCTACACCTTC
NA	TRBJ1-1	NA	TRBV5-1	CASSLQENTEAFF	TGCGCCAGCAGCTTGCAGGAAAACACTGAAGCTTTCTTT
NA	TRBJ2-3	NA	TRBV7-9	CASSSPGAGTDTQYF	TGTGCCAGCAGCTCACCAGGTGCCGGCACAGATACGCAGTATTTT
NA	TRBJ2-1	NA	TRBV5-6	CASSAPRRSSYNEQFF	TGTGCCAGCAGCGCCCCGAGGAGGAGCTCCTACAATGAGCAGTTCTTC
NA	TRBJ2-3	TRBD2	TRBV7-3	CASSSLAGGPGTQYF	TGTGCCAGCAGCTCCCTAGCGGGGGGGCCCGGTACGCAGTATTTT
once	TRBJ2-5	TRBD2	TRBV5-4	CASSLDGGGGETQYF	TGTGCCAGCAGCTTGGATGGGGGGGGAGGAGAGACCCAGTACTTC
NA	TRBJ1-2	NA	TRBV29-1	CSVSLSQGPGWGYTF	TGCAGCGTCTCCTTATCACAGGGTCCAGGATGGGGCTACACCTTC